The T cell receptor (beta chain) described here comes from a study of CD8 T cells in ankylosing spondylitis (dated by TCRdb to the late 2010s). Concerning the study at large: The study set out to find disease-linked TCR variants by profiling T cell receptor beta repertoires in ankylosing spondylitis patients and healthy donors. The full study cohort comprised 20 to 30 ankylosing spondylitis patients and some 100 healthy donors. Peripheral blood was sampled, and synovial fluid was additionally collected from ankylosing spondylitis patients.

CDR1 and CDR2, looked up from the germline V gene, are SGHTA and FQGNSA. V sheds 5 bases and J sheds 2 bases, leaving 13 bases between their ends. Its CDR3 holds 15 amino acids, cysteine through phenylalanine. Just the 45-base CDR3 DNA is kept, in frame starting at base 1. Summary of the overall study and its limitations: The disease-linked clones had a CD8+ phenotype and were found at relatively low frequencies in peripheral blood. A TCR beta motif of several highly homologous amino acid variants appeared characteristic of blood from ankylosing spondylitis patients. Some motif variants were previously reported in synovial fluid and blood of reactive arthritis patients, suggesting common disease-initiation mechanisms. According to the report, matched synovial fluid samples from ankylosing spondylitis patients were significantly enriched for the disease-linked clones.

This clonotype has only a few counts. Its antigen is currently not known. Per-base quality was not reported, and no clone a single base away is much larger than it. Reads for this sample came from an Illumina HiSeq 2500. Quantitative 5'-RACE with molecular barcodes was used to prepare TCR beta libraries. On the authors' methods: To identify disease-linked TCR variants, a new computational method was used, one built on a probabilistic model of VDJ rearrangement. In-frame beta chains were kept once TCRdb had trimmed the public reads at Q25 with fastp and called clones with MiXCR. All rows with the same CDR3 protein become a single entry with the most common DNA and genes. The V and J calls shown here were made by TCRdb, not taken from the authors' results. This sample holds a few hundred thousand distinct CDR3 sequences; around 24% were observed only once. Of the sample, roughly 16% is held by the ten largest clones.

Rearrangement joined TRBV7-2 to TRBJ1-5, with the D gene uncertain. The TCR originated in a male donor with ankylosing spondylitis. The sequencing sample was made of blood, either unsorted or a sorted T cell fraction (not recorded which). The DNA reads TGTGCCAGCAGCCTAGGTTTAACGGGCAATCAGCCCCAGCATTTT. Translated, it gives CASSLGLTGNQPQHF.